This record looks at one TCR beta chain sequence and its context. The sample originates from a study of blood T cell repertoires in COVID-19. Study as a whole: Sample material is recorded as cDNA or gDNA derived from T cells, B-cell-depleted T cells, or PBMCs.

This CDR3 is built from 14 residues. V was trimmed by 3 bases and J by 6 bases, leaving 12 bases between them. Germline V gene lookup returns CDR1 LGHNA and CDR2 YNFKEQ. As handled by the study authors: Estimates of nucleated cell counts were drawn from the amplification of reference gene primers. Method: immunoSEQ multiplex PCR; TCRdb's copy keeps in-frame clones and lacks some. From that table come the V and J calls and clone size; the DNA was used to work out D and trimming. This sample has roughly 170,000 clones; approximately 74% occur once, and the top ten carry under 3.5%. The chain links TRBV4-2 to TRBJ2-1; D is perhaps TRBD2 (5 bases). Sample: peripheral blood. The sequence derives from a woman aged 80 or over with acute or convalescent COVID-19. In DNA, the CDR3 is TGTGCCAGCAGCCAGGCCTTTCTAGCCAATGAGCAGTTCTTC. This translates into CASSQAFLANEQFF.